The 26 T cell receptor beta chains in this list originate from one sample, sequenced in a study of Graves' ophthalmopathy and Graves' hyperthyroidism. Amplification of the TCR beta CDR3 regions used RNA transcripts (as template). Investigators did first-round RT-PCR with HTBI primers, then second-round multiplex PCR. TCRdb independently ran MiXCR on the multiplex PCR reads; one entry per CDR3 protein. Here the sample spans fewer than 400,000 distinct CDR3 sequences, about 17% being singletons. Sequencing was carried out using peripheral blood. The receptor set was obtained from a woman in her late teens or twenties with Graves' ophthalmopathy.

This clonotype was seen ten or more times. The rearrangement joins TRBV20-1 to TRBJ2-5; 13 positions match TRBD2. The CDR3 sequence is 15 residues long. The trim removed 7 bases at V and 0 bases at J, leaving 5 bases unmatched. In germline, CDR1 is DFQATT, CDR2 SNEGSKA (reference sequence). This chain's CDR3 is CSGLAGGEYQETQYF. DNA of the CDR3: TGCAGTGGACTAGCGGGGGGCGAGTACCAAGAGACCCAGTACTTC.

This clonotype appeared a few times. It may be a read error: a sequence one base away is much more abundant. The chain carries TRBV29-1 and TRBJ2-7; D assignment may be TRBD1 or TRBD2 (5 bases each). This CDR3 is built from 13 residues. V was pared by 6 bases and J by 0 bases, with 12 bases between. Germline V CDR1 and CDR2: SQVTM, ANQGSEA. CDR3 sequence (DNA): TGCAGCGTCGGGACCGACATCTCCTACGAGCAGTACTTC. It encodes CSVGTDISYEQYF.

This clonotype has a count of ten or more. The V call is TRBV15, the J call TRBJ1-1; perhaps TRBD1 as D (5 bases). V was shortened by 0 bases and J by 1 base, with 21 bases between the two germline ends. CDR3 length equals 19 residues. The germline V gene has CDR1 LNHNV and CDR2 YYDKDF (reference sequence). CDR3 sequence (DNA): TGTGCCACCAGCAGAGATCCTACCCAGGGAGGCGTCTGGAACACTGAAGCTTTCTTT. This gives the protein CATSRDPTQGGVWNTEAFF.

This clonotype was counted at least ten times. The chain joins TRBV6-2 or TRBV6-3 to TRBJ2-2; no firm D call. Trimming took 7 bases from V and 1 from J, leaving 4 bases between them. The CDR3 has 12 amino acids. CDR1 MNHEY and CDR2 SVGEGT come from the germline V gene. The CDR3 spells CASKGNTGELFF. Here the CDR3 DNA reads TGTGCCAGCAAAGGGAACACCGGGGAGCTGTTTTTT.

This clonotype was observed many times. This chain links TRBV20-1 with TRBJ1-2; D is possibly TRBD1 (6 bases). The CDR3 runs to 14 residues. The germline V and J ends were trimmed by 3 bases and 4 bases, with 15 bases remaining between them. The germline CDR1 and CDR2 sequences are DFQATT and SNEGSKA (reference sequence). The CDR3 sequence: CSARSTGLFYGYTF. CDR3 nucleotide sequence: TGCAGTGCTAGGAGCACAGGGCTTTTCTATGGCTACACCTTC.

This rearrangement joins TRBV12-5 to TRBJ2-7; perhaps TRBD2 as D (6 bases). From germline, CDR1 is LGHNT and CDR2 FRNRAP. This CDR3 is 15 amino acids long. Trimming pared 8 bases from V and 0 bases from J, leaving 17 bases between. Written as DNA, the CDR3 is TGTGCTAGTACCCCCACGTCGGGAGACTCCTACGAGCAGTACTTC. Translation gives CASTPTSGDSYEQYF.

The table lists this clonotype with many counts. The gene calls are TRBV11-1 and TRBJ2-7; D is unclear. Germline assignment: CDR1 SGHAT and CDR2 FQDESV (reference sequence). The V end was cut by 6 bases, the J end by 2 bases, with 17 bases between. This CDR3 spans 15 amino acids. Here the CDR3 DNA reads TGTGCCAGCAGTCCACTGGGCACTTCGACCTACGAGCAGTACTTC. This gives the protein CASSPLGTSTYEQYF.

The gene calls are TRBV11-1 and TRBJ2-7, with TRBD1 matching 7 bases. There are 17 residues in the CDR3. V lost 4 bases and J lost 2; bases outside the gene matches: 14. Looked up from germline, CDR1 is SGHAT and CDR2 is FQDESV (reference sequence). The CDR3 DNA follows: TGTGCCAGCAGCTCTACAGGCTACAAGGGGGCCCCCTACGAGCAGTACTTC. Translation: CASSSTGYKGAPYEQYF.

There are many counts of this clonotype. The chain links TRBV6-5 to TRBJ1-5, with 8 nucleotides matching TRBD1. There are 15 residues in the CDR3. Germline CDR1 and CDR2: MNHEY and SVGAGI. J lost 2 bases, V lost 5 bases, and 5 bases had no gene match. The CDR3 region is CASSTYRGGNQPQHF. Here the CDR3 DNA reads TGTGCCAGCAGTACTTACAGGGGGGGCAATCAGCCCCAGCATTTT.

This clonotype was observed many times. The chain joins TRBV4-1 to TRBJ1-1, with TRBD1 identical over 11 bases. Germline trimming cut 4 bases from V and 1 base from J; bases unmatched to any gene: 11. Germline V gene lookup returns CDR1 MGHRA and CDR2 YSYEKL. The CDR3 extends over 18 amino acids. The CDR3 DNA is TGCGCCAGCAGCCTAAACGGACAGGGGGCTTCGGGGAACACTGAAGCTTTCTTT. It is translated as CASSLNGQGASGNTEAFF.

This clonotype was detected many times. CDR3 in amino acids: CASSYSTATGEDGYTF. The CDR3, as DNA: TGTGCCAGCAGTTACTCGACCGCGACAGGGGAGGATGGCTACACCTTC. The chain employs TRBV6-5 and TRBJ1-2, with 8 bases lining up with TRBD1. Germline V gives CDR1 MNHEY, CDR2 SVGAGI. V dropped 0 bases and J dropped 6; count of bases not matched to a gene: 9. The CDR3 consists of 16 residues.

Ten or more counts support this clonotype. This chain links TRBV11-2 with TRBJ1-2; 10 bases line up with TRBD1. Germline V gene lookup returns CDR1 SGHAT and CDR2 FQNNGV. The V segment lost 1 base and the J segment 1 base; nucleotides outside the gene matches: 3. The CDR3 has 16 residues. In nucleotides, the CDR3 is TGTGCCAGCAGCTTAGTGGGGACAGGGGTTAACTATGGCTACACCTTC. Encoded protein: CASSLVGTGVNYGYTF.

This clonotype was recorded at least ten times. CDR3 sequence reads: CASSLYGSRNDGYTF. In DNA, the CDR3 is TGTGCCAGCAGTTTATATGGCAGCCGAAACGATGGCTACACCTTC. This chain uses TRBV28 with TRBJ1-2, with D unresolved. Germline values: CDR1 MDHEN, CDR2 SYDVKM. The CDR3 consists of 15 residues. The ends were cut back, 1 base at V and 6 bases at J, with 15 bases in the middle.

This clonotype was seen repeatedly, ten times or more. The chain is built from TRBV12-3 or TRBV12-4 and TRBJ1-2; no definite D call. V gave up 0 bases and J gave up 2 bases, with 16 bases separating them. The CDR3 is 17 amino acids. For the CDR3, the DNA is TGTGCCAGCAGTTTAGCGCCGGGTAACCGAAAGAACTATGGCTACACCTTC. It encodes CASSLAPGNRKNYGYTF.

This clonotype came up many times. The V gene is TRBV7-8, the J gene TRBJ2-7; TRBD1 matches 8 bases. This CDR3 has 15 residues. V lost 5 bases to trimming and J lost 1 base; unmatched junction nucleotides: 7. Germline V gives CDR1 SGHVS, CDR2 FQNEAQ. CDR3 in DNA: TGTGCCAGCAGCCTTCGACAGGGGAGGTCCTACGAGCAGTACTTC. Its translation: CASSLRQGRSYEQYF.

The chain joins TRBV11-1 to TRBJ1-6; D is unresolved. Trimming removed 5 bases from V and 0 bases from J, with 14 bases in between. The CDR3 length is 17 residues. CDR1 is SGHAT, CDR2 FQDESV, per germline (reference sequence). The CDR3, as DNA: TGTGCCAGCAGCAAAGGCGCCAGGAGCTCCTATAATTCACCCCTCCACTTT. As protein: CASSKGARSSYNSPLHF.

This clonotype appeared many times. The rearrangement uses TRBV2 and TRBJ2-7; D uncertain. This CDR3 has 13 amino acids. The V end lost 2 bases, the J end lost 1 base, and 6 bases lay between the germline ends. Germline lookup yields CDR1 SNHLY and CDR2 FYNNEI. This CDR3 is CASSEPRSYEQYF. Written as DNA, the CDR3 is TGTGCCAGCAGTGAACCCCGTTCCTACGAGCAGTACTTC.

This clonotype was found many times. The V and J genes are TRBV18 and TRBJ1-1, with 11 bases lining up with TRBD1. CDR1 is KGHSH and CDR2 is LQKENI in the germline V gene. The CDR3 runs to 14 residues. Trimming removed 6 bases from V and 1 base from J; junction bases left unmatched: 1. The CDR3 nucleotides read TGTGCCAGCTCCGGGACAGGGGGGAACACTGAAGCTTTCTTT. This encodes CASSGTGGNTEAFF. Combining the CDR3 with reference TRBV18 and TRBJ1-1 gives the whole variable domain NAGVMQNPRHLVRRRGQEARLRCSPMKGHSHVYWYRQLPEEGLKFMVYLQKENIIDESGMPKERFSAEFPKEGPSILRIQQVVRGDSAAYFCASSGTGGNTEAFFGQGTRLTVV.

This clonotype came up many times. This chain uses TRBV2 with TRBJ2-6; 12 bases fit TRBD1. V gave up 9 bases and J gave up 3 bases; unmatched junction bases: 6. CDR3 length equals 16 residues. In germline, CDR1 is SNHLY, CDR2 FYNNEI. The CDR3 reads CARGQGAPGGANVLTF. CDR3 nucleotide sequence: TGTGCCAGGGGACAGGGGGCGCCAGGTGGGGCCAACGTCCTGACTTTC.

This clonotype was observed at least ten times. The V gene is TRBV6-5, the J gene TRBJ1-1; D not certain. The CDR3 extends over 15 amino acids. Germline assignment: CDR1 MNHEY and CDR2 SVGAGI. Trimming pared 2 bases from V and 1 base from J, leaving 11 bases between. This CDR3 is CASSYGGARNTEAFF. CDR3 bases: TGTGCCAGCAGTTACGGCGGAGCCCGGAACACTGAAGCTTTCTTT.

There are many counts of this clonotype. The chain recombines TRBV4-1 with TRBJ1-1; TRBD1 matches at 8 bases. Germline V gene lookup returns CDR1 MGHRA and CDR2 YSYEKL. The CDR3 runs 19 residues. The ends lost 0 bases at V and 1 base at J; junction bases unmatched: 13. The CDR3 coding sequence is TGCGCCAGCAGCCAAGAACCGCCAGGGGGCGATGGGAGGAACACTGAAGCTTTCTTT. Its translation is CASSQEPPGGDGRNTEAFF.

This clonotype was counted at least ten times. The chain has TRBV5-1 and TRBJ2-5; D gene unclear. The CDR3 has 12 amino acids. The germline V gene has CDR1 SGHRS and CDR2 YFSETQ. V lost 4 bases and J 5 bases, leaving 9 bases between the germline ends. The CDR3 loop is CASSISGETQYF. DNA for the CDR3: TGCGCCAGCAGCATCAGTGGGGAGACCCAGTACTTC.

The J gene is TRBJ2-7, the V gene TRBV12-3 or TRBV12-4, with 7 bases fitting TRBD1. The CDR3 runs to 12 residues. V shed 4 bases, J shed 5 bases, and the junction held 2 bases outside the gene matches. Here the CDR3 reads CASSYTGDEQYF. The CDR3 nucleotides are TGTGCCAGCAGTTATACAGGGGACGAGCAGTACTTC.

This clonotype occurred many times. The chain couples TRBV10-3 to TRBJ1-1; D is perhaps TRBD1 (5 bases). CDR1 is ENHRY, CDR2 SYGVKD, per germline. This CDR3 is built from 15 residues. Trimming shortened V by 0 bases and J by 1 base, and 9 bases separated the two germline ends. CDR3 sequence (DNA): TGTGCCATCAGTGAGTCCGGACAAAGGAACACTGAAGCTTTCTTT. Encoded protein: CAISESGQRNTEAFF.

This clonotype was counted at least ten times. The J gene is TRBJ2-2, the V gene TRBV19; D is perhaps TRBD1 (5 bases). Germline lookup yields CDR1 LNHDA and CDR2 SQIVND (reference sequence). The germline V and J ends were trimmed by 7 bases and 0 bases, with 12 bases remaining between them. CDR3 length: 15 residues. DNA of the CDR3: TGTGCCAGTAATGGCAGGGCTACGAACACCGGGGAGCTGTTTTTT. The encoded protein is CASNGRATNTGELFF.

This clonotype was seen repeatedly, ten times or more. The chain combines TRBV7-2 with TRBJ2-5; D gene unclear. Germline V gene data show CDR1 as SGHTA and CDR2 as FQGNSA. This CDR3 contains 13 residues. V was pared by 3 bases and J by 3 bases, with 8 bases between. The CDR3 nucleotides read TGTGCCAGCAGCTTGCTGGTCGAAGAGACCCAGTACTTC. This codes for CASSLLVEETQYF.